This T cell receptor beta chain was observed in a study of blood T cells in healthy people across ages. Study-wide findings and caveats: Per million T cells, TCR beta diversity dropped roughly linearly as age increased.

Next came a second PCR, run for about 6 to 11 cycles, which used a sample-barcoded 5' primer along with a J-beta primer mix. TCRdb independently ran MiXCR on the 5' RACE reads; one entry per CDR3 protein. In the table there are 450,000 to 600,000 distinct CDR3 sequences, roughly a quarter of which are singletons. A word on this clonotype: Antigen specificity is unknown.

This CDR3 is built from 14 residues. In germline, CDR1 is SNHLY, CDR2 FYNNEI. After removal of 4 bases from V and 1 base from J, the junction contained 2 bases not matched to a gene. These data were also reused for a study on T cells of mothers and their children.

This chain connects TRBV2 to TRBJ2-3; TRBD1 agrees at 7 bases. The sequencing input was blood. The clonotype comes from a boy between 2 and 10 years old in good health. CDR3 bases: TGTGCCAGCAGTGGCGGACAGGGCACAGATACGCAGTATTTT. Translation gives CASSGGQGTDTQYF.